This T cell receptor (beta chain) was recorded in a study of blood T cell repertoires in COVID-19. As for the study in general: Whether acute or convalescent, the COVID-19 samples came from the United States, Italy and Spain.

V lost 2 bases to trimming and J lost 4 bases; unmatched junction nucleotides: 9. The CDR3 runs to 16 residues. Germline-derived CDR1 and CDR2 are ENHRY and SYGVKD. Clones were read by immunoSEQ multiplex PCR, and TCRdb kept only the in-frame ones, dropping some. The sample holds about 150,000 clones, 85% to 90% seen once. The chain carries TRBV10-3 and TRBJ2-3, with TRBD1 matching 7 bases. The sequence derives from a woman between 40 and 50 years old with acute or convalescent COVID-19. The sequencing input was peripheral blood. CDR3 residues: CAISEQPRQGPDTQYF. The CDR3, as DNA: TGTGCCATCAGTGAGCAACCTAGACAGGGTCCAGATACGCAGTATTTT.